A selection of T cell receptor beta chains follows, all from one sample in a study of spatial heterogeneity in lung cancer. TCRdb ran MiXCR on the 5' RACE reads and lists one entry per CDR3 protein. The repertoire holds roughly 120,000 distinct CDR3 sequences, 10% to 11% seen once, with 20% to 25% in the top ten. The sequences come from PBMCs, collected at follow-up. The receptors shown here come from a female donor with early-stage non-small cell lung cancer. CDR3s include the opening cysteine and the closing phenylalanine or tryptophan. D genes are given only for firm matches. Part of the rows lack a size; the others show once, few, many or a class for expanded clones.

size	V	J	D	DNA	CDR3
many	TRBV3-1	TRBJ2-3	NA	TGTGCCAGCAGCCAATTTGGGGATACGCAGTATTTT	CASSQFGDTQYF
few	TRBV29-1	TRBJ2-3	TRBD1	TGCAGCGCCTCTCGGACAGGGAGCACAGATACGCAGTATTTT	CSASRTGSTDTQYF
many	TRBV6-1	TRBJ2-3	TRBD2	TGTGCCAGCAGGACTAGCGGCCTCACAGATACGCAGTATTTT	CASRTSGLTDTQYF
few	TRBV7-3	TRBJ1-1	NA	TGTGCCAGCAGCCCCGGGGGCAATCGGGCCACTGAAGCTTTCTTT	CASSPGGNRATEAFF
few	TRBV6-5	TRBJ2-7	TRBD1	TGTGCCAGCAGTTCCCCCCGGGGACAGGGTTACTTC	CASSSPRGQGYF
NA	TRBV2	TRBJ1-5	TRBD1	TGTGCCAGCAGTGCGCAGGGGGATGGCAATCAGCCCCAGCATTTT	CASSAQGDGNQPQHF
many	TRBV20-1	TRBJ2-7	TRBD1	TGCAGTGCTACGGGACAGGTCTACGAGCAGTACTTC	CSATGQVYEQYF
NA	TRBV10-1	TRBJ2-1	TRBD2	TGCGCCAGCAGCAAGCGGGAGGGCTCCTACAATGAGCAGTTCTTC	CASSKREGSYNEQFF
many	TRBV30	TRBJ1-3	NA	TGTGCCTGGACGGGACGGGGCAGCAAAGGAAACACCATATATTTT	CAWTGRGSKGNTIYF
few	TRBV7-2	TRBJ2-1	TRBD1	TGTGCCAGCAGCTGGGGACAGGGGGCGAACCATGAGCAGTTCTTC	CASSWGQGANHEQFF
few	TRBV19	TRBJ1-5	NA	TGTGCCAGTAGTATGGCAGAGAATAGCAATCAGCCCCAGCATTTT	CASSMAENSNQPQHF
many	TRBV28	TRBJ2-5	NA	TGTGCCAGCAGCCCCCCCGGGACGGTACAAGAGACCCAGTACTTC	CASSPPGTVQETQYF
many	TRBV27	TRBJ1-4	NA	TGTGCCAGCAGTTTACTGGGTACCCCGACGGGTAATGAAAAACTGTTTTTT	CASSLLGTPTGNEKLFF
many	TRBV20-1	TRBJ1-4	NA	TGCAGTGCTAGATTTCCGGGACTGAGTAATGAAAAACTGTTTTTT	CSARFPGLSNEKLFF
few	TRBV2	TRBJ1-1	NA	TGTGCCAACGGGGTTATCAGGAAATCTGAAGCTTTCTTT	CANGVIRKSEAFF